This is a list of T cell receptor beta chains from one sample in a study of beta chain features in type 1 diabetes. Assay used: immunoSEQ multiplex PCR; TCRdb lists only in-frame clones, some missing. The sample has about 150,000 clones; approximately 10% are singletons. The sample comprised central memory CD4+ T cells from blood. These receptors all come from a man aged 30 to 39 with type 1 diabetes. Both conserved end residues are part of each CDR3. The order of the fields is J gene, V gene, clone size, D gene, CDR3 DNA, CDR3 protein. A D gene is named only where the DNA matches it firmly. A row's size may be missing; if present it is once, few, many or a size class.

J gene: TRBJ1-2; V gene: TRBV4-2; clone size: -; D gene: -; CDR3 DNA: TGTGCCAGCAGCTCAACGGTTACCTATGGCTACACCTTC; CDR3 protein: CASSSTVTYGYTF
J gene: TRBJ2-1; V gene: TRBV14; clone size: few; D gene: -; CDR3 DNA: TGTGCCAGCAGCCAAATACGGGGGTGGGGCAATGAGCAGTTCTTC; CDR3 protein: CASSQIRGWGNEQFF
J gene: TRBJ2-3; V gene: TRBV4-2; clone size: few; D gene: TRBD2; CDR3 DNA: TGTGCCAGCAGCCAATCCGGACTAGCGGGAGGACTCACAGATACGCAGTATTTT; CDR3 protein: CASSQSGLAGGLTDTQYF
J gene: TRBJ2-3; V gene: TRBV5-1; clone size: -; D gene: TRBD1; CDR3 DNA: TGCGCCAGCAGCTCCGGACAGGGGGCCATAGATACGCAGTATTTT; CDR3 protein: CASSSGQGAIDTQYF
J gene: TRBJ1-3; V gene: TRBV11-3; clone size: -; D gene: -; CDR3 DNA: TGTGCCAGCAGCCCCTCAACAGGGCCCGGAAACACCATATATTTT; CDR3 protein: CASSPSTGPGNTIYF
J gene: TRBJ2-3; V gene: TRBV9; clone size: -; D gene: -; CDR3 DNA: TGTGCCAGCAGCGTTCCGGGGGTTACAGATACGCAGTATTTT; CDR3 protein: CASSVPGVTDTQYF
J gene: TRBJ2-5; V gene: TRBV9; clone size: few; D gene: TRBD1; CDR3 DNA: TGTGCCAGCAGCGTAGAATCACCTGGACAGGGGTACCAAGAGACCCAGTACTTC; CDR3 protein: CASSVESPGQGYQETQYF
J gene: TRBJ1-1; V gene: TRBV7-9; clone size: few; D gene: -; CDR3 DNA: TGTGCCAGCAGCTTAGTTTACTCCAAGAACACTGAAGCTTTCTTT; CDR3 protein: CASSLVYSKNTEAFF
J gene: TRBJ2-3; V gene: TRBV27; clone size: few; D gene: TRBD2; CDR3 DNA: TGTGCCAGCAGGTCGGGCGTGGCGGGAGTTAATACGCAGTATTTT; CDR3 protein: CASRSGVAGVNTQYF
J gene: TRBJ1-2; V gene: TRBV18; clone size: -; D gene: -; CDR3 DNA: TGTGCCAGCTCACCACTTCAGGGGACCTATGGCTACACCTTC; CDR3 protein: CASSPLQGTYGYTF
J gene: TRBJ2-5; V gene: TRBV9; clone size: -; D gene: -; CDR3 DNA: TGTGCCAGCAGCGTAGGGCTAGAAGAGACCCAGTACTTC; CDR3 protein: CASSVGLEETQYF
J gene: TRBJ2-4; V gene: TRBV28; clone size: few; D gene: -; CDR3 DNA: TGTGCCAGCAGTTTAAGGACAGACATTCAGTACTTC; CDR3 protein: CASSLRTDIQYF
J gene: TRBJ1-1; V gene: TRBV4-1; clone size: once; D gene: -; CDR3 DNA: TGCGCCAGCAGCCAAGATGGATCAGGGTTGAACACTGAAGCTTTCTTT; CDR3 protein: CASSQDGSGLNTEAFF
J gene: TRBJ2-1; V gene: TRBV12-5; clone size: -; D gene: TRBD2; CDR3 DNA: TGTGCTAGTGGTTTGTATTCGGGAGGGAGGCAGTTCTTC; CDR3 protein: CASGLYSGGRQFF
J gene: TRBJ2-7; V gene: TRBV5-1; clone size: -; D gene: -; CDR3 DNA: TGCGCCAGCAGCTTGCTGGGCAGAACCTACGAGCAGTACTTC; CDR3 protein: CASSLLGRTYEQYF
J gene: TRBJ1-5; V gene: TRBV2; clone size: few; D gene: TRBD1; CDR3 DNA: TGTGCCAGCAGTAACAGGGGTGTGCCCCAGCATTTT; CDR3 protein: CASSNRGVPQHF
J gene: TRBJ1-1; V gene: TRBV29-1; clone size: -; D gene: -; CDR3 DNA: TGCAGCGTTGGGTCCCAGGGATCGAACACTGAAGCTTTCTTT; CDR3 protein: CSVGSQGSNTEAFF
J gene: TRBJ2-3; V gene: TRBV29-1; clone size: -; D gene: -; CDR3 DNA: TGCAGCGTTGACACTCGACACCCAGATACGCAGTATTTT; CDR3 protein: CSVDTRHPDTQYF
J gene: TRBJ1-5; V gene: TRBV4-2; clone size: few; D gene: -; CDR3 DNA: TGTGCCAGCAGCCAAGACCCCCCAGGGCTTCAGCCCCAGCATTTT; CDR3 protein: CASSQDPPGLQPQHF
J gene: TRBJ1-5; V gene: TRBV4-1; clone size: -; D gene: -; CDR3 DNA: TGCGCCAGCAGCCAAGAGGGCAGAAGCAATCAGCCCCAGCATTTT; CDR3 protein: CASSQEGRSNQPQHF
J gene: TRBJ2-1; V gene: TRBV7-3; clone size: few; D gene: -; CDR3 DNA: TGTGCCAGCAGCCCCGAAGCGGGTTCCTACAATGAGCAGTTCTTC; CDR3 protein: CASSPEAGSYNEQFF
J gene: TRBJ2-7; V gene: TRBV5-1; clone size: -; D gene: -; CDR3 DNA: TGCGCCAGCAGCTTGGGACAGGACCTTTACGAGCAGTACTTC; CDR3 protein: CASSLGQDLYEQYF
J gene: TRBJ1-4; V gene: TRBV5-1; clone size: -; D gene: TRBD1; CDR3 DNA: TGCGCCAGCAGCTTGAATTTTGGGACAGGGAATGAAAAACTGTTTTTT; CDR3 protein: CASSLNFGTGNEKLFF
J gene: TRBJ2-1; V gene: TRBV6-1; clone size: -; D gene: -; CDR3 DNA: TGTGCCAGCAGTGAGAACGTAGGCGGGACCTACAATGAGCAGTTCTTC; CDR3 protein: CASSENVGGTYNEQFF
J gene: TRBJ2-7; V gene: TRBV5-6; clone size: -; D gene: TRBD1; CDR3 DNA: TGTGCCAGCAGGGGGACAGGGGCAGGCCACGAGCAGTACTTC; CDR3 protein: CASRGTGAGHEQYF
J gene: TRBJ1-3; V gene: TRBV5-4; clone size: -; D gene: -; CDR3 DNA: TGTGCCAGCAGCTCAACCCATCTCGGACGGGACTCTGGAAACACCATATATTTT; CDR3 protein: CASSSTHLGRDSGNTIYF
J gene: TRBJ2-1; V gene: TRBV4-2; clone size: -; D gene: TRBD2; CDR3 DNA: TGTGCCAGCAGCTCCCTAAGCGGGAGGGCTGGGAATGAGCAGTTCTTC; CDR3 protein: CASSSLSGRAGNEQFF
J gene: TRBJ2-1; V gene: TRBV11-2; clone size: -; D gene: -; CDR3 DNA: TGTGCCAGCAGCTGGGGGGTAGTAATCAATGAGCAGTTCTTC; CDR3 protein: CASSWGVVINEQFF
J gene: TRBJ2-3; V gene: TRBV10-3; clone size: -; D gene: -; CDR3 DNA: TGTGCCACAACGACTAGGGGCTCGGGAGATACGCAGTATTTT; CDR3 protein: CATTTRGSGDTQYF
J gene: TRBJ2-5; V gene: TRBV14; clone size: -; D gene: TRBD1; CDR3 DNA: TGTGCCAGCAGCCGGACAGGGCAAGAGACCCAGTACTTC; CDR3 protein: CASSRTGQETQYF
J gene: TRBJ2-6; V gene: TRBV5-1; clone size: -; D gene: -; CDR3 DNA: TGCGCCAGCAGCCTAACGACAGTCTCTGGGGCCAACGTCCTGACTTTC; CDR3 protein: CASSLTTVSGANVLTF
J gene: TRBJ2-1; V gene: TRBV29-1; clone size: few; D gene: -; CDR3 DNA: TGCAGCGTTGAGGATCCCCAGGGTTCCTACAATGAGCAGTTCTTC; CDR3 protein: CSVEDPQGSYNEQFF
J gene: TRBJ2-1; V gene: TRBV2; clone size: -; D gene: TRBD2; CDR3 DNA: TGTGCCAGCAGTGTACTAGCGTACAATGAGCAGTTCTTC; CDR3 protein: CASSVLAYNEQFF
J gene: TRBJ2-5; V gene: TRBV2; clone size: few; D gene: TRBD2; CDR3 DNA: TGTGCCAGCAGTTACAGCGGGGGAGAGACCCAGTACTTC; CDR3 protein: CASSYSGGETQYF
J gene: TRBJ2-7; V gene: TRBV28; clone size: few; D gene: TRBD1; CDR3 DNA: TGTGCCAGCAGTTCACAGGGGCGAACCTACGAGCAGTACTTC; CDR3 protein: CASSSQGRTYEQYF
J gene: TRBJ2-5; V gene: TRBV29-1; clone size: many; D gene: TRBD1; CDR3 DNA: TGCAGCGTTGTAGGAACAGGGGCTTGGGAGACCCAGTACTTC; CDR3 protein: CSVVGTGAWETQYF
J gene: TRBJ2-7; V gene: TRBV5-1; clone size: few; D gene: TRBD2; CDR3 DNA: TGCGCCAGCAGCTTGCGGGAGTTGACGGGAGGGCCCTACGAGCAGTACTTC; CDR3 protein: CASSLRELTGGPYEQYF
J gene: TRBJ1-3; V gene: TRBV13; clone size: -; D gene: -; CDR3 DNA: TGTGCCAGCAGCCCCCTCTCTGGAAACACCATATATTTT; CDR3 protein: CASSPLSGNTIYF
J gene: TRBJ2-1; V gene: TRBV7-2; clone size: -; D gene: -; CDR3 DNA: TGTGCCAGCAGCATAACTAGCTACAATGAGCAGTTCTTC; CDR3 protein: CASSITSYNEQFF
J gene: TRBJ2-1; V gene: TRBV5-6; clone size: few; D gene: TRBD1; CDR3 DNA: TGTGCCAGCAGCTTGGGGGGCAGGGGGTCCTACAATGAGCAGTTCTTC; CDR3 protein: CASSLGGRGSYNEQFF
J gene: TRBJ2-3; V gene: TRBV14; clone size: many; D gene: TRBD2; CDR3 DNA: TGTGCCAGCAGCCGAGGGAGGGCAGATACGCAGTATTTT; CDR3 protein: CASSRGRADTQYF
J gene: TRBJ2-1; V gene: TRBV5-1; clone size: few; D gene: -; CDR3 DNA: TGCGCCAGCAGACCAGGCAGCTCCTACAATGAGCAGTTCTTC; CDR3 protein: CASRPGSSYNEQFF
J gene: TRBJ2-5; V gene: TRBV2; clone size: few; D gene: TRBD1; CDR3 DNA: TGTGCCGGGGACAGGGGGGCAGAGACCCAGTACTTC; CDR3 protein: CAGDRGAETQYF
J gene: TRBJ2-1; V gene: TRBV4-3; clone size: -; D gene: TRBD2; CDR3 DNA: TGCGCCAGCAGCCAAGAACCTAGCGGGAGTGTTGAGCAGTTCTTC; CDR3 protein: CASSQEPSGSVEQFF
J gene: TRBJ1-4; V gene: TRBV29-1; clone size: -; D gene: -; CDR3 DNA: TGCAGCGTCCGAGAACAGGAGGGTAATGAAAAACTGTTTTTT; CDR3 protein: CSVREQEGNEKLFF
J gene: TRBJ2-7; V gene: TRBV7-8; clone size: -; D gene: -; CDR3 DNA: TGTGCCAGCAGCTTAGGGGGCGGCTACGAGCAGTACTTC; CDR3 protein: CASSLGGGYEQYF
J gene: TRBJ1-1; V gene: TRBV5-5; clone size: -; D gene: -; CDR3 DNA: TGTGCCAGCAGTTTGCTGGCAGTTACTGAAGCTTTCTTT; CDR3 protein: CASSLLAVTEAFF
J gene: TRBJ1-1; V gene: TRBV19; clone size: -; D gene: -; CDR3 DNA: TGTGCCAGTAGTGAAGTTCTCGTTCCGGGACATATGAACACTGAAGCTTTCTTT; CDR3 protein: CASSEVLVPGHMNTEAFF
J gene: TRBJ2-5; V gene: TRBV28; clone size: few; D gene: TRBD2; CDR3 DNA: TGTGCCAGCAGTTTGGCTAGCGGGAGTGTCGGGGAGACCCAGTACTTC; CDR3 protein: CASSLASGSVGETQYF